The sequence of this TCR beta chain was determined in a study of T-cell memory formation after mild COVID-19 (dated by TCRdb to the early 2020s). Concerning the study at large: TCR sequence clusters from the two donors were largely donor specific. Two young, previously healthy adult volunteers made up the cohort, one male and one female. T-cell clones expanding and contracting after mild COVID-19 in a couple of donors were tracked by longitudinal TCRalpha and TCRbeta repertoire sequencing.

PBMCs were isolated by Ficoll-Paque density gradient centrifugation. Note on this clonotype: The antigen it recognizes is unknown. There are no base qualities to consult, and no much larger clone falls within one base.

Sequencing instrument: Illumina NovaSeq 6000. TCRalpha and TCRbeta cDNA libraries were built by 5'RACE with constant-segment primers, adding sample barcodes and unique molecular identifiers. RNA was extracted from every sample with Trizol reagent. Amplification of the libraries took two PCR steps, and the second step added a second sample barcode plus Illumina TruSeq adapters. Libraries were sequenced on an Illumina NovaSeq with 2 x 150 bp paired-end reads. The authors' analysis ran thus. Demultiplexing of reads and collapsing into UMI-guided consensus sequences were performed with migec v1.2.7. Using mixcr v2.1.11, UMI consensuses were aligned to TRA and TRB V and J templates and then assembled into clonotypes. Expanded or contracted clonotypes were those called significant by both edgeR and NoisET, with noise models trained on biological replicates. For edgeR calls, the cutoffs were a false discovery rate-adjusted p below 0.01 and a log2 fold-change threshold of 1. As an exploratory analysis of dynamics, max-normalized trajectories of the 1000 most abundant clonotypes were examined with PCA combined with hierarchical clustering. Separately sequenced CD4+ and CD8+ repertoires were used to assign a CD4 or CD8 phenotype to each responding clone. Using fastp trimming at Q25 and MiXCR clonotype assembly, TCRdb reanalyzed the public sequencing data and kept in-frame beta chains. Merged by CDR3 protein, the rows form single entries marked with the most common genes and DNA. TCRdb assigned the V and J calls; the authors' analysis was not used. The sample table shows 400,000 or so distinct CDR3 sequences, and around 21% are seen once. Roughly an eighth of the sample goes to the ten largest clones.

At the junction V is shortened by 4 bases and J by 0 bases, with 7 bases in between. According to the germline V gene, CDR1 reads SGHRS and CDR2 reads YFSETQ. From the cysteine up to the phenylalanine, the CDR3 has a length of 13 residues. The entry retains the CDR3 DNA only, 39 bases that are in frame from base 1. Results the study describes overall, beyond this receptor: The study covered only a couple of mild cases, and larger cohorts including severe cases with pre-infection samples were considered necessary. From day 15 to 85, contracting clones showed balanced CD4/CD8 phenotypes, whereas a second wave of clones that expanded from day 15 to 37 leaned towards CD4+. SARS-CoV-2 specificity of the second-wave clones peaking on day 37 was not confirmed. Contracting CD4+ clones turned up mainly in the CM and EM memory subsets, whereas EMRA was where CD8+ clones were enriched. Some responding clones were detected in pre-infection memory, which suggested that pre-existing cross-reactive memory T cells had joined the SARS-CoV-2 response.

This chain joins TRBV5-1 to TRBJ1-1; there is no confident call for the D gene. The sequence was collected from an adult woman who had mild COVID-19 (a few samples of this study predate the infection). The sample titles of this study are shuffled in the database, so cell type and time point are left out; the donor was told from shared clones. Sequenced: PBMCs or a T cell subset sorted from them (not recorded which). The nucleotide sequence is TGCGCCAGCAGCACCGACATGAACACTGAAGCTTTCTTT. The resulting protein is CASSTDMNTEAFF.